This T cell receptor (beta chain) was recorded in a study of T cells in Graves' hyperthyroidism and ophthalmopathy. Based on clinical symptoms, serum thyroxine and TRAb, thyroid ultrasound and orbital computed tomography, diagnoses were reached. With 5 bases clipped from V and 6 bases from J, the junction kept 10 bases outside the gene matches. The CDR3 is 16 residues long. CDR1 is SGHTA, CDR2 FQGNSA, per germline. This clonotype turned up a few times. Amplification of TCR beta CDR3 regions was performed using RNA transcripts as template. Primed by the HTBI set, a first-round RT-PCR was run on the TCR CDR3. In TCRdb, the multiplex PCR reads were re-called with MiXCR into one record per CDR3 protein. This sample carries roughly 300,000 distinct CDR3 sequences, approximately 15% of them seen once, and the ten largest clones take around 23%.

This chain uses TRBV7-2 with TRBJ2-2, with 9 bases fitting TRBD1. The receptor comes from a woman in her thirties with Graves' hyperthyroidism. The sequencing input was blood. CDR3 in amino acids: CASSTRDRVIAGELFF. The CDR3 DNA is TGTGCCAGCAGCACCCGGGACAGGGTCATCGCCGGGGAGCTGTTTTTT.